Shown below are 7 T cell receptor beta chains from a single sample sequenced in a study of cytomegalovirus exposure and HLA in healthy donors. Primers: 60 Vbeta forward and 13 Jbeta reverse. Here immunoSEQ multiplex PCR was the method, and the copy in TCRdb shows in-frame clones only, minus some. The sample records fewer than 200,000 clones, about 72% being singletons. The sequencing input was PBMCs. The receptors were sampled from a human donor in good health.

The rearrangement links TRBV30 to TRBJ1-4; D gene ambiguous. Germline values: CDR1 GTSNPN, CDR2 SVGIG (reference sequence). There are 13 residues in the CDR3. Trimming removed 1 base at V and 2 bases at J, with 5 bases between. DNA of the CDR3: TGTGCCTGGAGTGGCGGTACTAATGAAAAACTGTTTTTT. This encodes CAWSGGTNEKLFF.

The V gene is TRBV2, the J gene TRBJ2-1; D ambiguous. CDR1 is SNHLY, CDR2 FYNNEI, per germline. V lost 1 base and J 8 bases, leaving 15 bases between the germline ends. This CDR3 is built from 15 residues. The DNA for the CDR3 is TGTGCCAGCAGTGAAGATTGGCCCACCCGGGATGAGCAGTTCTTC. Protein: CASSEDWPTRDEQFF.

The CDR3, as DNA: TGTGCCAGCAGCACGGACAGGAATCAGCCCCAGCATTTT. Translating gives CASSTDRNQPQHF. The chain carries TRBV11-2 and TRBJ1-5; 7 nucleotides agree with TRBD1. The CDR3 totals 13 residues. Germline trimming cut 5 bases from V and 4 bases from J; bases unmatched to any gene: 2. Germline-derived CDR1 and CDR2 are SGHAT and FQNNGV.

The genes are TRBV7-8 and TRBJ1-2; no reliable D call. Germline loops: CDR1 SGHVS, CDR2 FQNEAQ. The germline V and J ends were trimmed by 2 bases and 3 bases, with 10 bases remaining between them. The CDR3 is 14 residues long. The CDR3 protein is CASSLMTNHYGYTF. In nucleotides, the CDR3 is TGTGCCAGCAGCTTAATGACAAACCACTATGGCTACACCTTC.

The sample holds one count of this clone. The chain couples TRBV2 to TRBJ1-6; 10 positions agree with TRBD1. This CDR3 region has 15 residues. V was clipped by 6 bases and J by 7 bases; unmatched bases: 6. Germline V CDR1 and CDR2: SNHLY, FYNNEI. The CDR3 is CASRGGDRGNSPLHF. As DNA, the CDR3 is TGTGCCAGCAGAGGGGGGGACAGGGGAAATTCACCCCTCCACTTT.

The rearrangement links TRBV7-6 to TRBJ1-1; tentatively, D is TRBD1 (5 bases). Trimming removed 3 bases from V and 3 bases from J, with 11 bases in between. Germline CDR1 SGHVS, CDR2 FNYEAQ. The CDR3 runs 14 residues. The chain's CDR3 is CASSLGGGDTEAFF. DNA of the CDR3: TGTGCCAGCAGCTTGGGGGGTGGAGACACTGAAGCTTTCTTT.

The chain is built from TRBV1 and TRBJ1-5; the table's D call TRBD1 went unverified against the DNA. TRBV1 is labeled a pseudogene. This CDR3 has 17 amino acids. The CDR3 region is CTSSPDREGYSNQPQHF. The CDR3, as DNA: TGCACCAGCAGCCCGGACAGGGAAGGCTATAGCAATCAGCCCCAGCATTTT.